This record covers a single T cell receptor beta chain. This CDR3 is built from 16 residues. Trimming took 0 bases from V and 2 from J, leaving 11 bases between them. Germline V gene data show CDR1 as SGHTA and CDR2 as FQGNSA. TCRdb's copy holds only in-frame clones and misses some; the assay was immunoSEQ multiplex PCR. The sample shows around 170,000 clones, over 65% of them seen only once. The sample originates from a study of blood T cell repertoires in COVID-19. Sequencing was performed on peripheral blood. This TCR was recovered from a woman over 75 with acute or convalescent COVID-19. The chain recombines TRBV7-2 with TRBJ1-5; no clear D gene. Here the CDR3 reads CASSLASYLGNQPQHF. The CDR3 DNA reads as TGTGCCAGCAGCTTAGCCTCATACTTGGGCAATCAGCCCCAGCATTTT.